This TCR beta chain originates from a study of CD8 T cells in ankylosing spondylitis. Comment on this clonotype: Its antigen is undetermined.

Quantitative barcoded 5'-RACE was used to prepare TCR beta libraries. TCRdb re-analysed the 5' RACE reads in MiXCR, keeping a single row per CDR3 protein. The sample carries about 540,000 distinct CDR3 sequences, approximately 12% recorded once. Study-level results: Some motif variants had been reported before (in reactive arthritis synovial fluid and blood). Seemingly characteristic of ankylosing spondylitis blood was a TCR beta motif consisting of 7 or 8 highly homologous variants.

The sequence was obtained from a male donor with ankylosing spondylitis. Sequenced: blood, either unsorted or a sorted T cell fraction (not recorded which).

CDR3 DNA: TGTGCCAGCAGCTTATCCCGAATAGATGAGCAGTTCTTC. Translating it yields CASSLSRIDEQFF. The gene calls are TRBV11-3 and TRBJ2-1; D call uncertain. V lost 2 bases and J 8 bases, leaving 10 bases between the germline ends. The CDR3 has 13 amino acids. CDR1 SGHNT and CDR2 YENEEA come from the germline V gene. The complete variable domain, with remaining parts taken from reference TRBV11-3 and TRBJ2-1, reads EAGVVQSPRYKIIEKKQPVAFWCNPISGHNTLYWYLQNLGQGPELLIRYENEEAVDDSQLPKDRFSAERLKGVDSTLKIQPAELGDSAVYLCASSLSRIDEQFFGPGTRLTVL.